This T cell receptor (beta chain) was identified during a study of blood T cell repertoires in COVID-19. Germline-derived CDR1 and CDR2 are MDHEN and SYDVKM. After removal of 6 bases from V and 6 bases from J, the junction contained 10 bases not matched to a gene. The CDR3 sequence is 15 residues long. In the original processing: Nucleated cell counts were estimated from reference gene primer amplification. Generated by immunoSEQ multiplex PCR, the TCRdb table keeps only in-frame clones and is missing some. That table is the source of V, J and clone size, and D and trimming were worked out from the DNA. Here the sample spans roughly 150,000 clones, about 86% being singletons.

The receptor was isolated from a man between 65 and 79 years old with active or convalescent COVID-19. The source material was peripheral blood. This chain links TRBV28 with TRBJ2-2; 7 positions match TRBD2. CDR3 sequence reads: CASRTGDSGSGELFF. DNA of the CDR3: TGTGCCAGCAGAACCGGGGATAGCGGGTCCGGGGAGCTGTTTTTT.